The clone carrying this T cell receptor beta chain has ten or more counts. Its antigen is not identified. Stable disease denoted Graves' hyperthyroidism without ophthalmopathy progression within 18 months. The hyperthyroidism patients had all been newly diagnosed, and their disease duration was under 2 months. Their ages ranged from 18 to 65 years. Exclusion criteria comprised uncontrolled infection, other autoimmune disease, pregnancy or lactation. CDR3 length: 14 amino acids. Trimming at V came to 3 bases and at J to 6 bases, leaving 7 bases not matched to a gene. The germline gives CDR1 SNHLY, CDR2 FYNNEI. Amplified TCR beta CDR3 regions came from RNA transcripts. Researchers ran a first-round RT-PCR on the TCR CDR3 using the HTBI primer set. From the multiplex PCR reads, TCRdb called clonotypes with MiXCR, one entry per CDR3 protein. The data show 530,000 or so distinct CDR3 sequences, 40% to 55% seen once.

The data stem from a study of T cells in Graves' hyperthyroidism and ophthalmopathy. Study results and caveats: From stable hyperthyroidism, ophthalmopathy was set apart by a 13 V-J model.

The gene calls are TRBV2 and TRBJ2-7, with 8 bases that match TRBD2. The sequence was obtained from a woman aged 18-29 years with Graves' hyperthyroidism. The sequencing input was peripheral blood or thyroid tissue (not recorded which). The CDR3 protein is CASSDSGTLLEQYF. Here the CDR3 DNA reads TGTGCCAGCAGTGATAGCGGGACCCTCCTCGAGCAGTACTTC. Full variable domain (remainder filled in from reference TRBV2 and TRBJ2-7): EPEVTQTPSHQVTQMGQEVILRCVPISNHLYFYWYRQILGQKVEFLVSFYNNEISEKSEIFDDQFSVERPDGSNFTLKIRSTKLEDSAMYFCASSDSGTLLEQYFGPGTRLTVT.